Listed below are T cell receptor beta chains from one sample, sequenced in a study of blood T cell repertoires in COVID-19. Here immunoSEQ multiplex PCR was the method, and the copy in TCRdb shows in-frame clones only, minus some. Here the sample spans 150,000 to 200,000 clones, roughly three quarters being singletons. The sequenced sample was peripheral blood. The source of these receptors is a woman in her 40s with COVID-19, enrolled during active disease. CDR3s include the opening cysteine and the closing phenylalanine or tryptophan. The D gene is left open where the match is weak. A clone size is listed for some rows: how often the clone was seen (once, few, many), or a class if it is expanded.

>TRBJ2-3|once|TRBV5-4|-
CASSFNSGGTDTQYF
TGTGCCAGCAGCTTTAATTCGGGAGGCACAGATACGCAGTATTTT
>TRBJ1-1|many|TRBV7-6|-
CASSSGPYTGSTEAFF
TGTGCCAGCAGCTCAGGCCCCTATACAGGGAGCACTGAAGCTTTCTTT
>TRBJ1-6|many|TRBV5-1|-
CASSFEVGASPLHF
TGCGCCAGCAGCTTCGAGGTAGGGGCTTCACCCCTCCACTTT
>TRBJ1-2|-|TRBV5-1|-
CASSLGQPHLPGYTF
TGCGCCAGCAGCTTGGGACAGCCTCATCTGCCCGGCTACACCTTC
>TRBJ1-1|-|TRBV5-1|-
CASSLGQSNTEAFF
TGCGCCAGCAGCTTGGGCCAGTCGAACACTGAAGCTTTCTTT
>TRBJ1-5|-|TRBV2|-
CASSVWSGNQPQHF
TGTGCCAGCAGTGTGTGGAGTGGCAATCAGCCCCAGCATTTT
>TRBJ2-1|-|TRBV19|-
CASSVGWGPRNEQFF
TGTGCCAGTAGTGTGGGGTGGGGGCCCCGCAATGAGCAGTTCTTC
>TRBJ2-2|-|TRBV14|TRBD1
CASSLLTGVGNTGELFF
TGTGCCAGCAGCCTTCTCACAGGGGTTGGGAACACCGGGGAGCTGTTTTTT
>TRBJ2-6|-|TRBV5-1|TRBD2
CASSWGGGSAGANVLTF
TGCGCCAGCAGCTGGGGCGGGGGGAGCGCTGGGGCCAACGTCCTGACTTTC
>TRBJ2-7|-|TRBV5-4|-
CASSLQSPVSEQYF
TGTGCCAGCAGCTTACAGTCCCCGGTGAGCGAGCAGTACTTC
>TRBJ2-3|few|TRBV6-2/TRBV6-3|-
CASSSHGGTTDTQYF
TGTGCCAGCAGTTCGCACGGAGGGACCACAGATACGCAGTATTTT
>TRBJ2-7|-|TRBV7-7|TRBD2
CASSPSTSGSDEQYF
TGTGCCAGCAGCCCCTCGACTAGCGGGAGCGACGAGCAGTACTTC
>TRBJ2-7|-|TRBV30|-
CAWSVQGQQYF
TGTGCCTGGAGTGTACAGGGTCAGCAGTACTTC
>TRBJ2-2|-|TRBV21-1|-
CARALEAGQGTTGETGELFF
TGTGCCAGAGCCCTCGAAGCGGGACAGGGGACCACCGGGGAAACCGGGGAGCTGTTTTTT
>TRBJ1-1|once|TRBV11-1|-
CASSSNHGGLPFF
TGTGCCAGCAGCTCAAACCACGGGGGTTTGCCTTTCTTT
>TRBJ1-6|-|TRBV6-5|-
CASKGDSPLHF
TGTGCCAGCAAGGGGGATTCACCCCTCCACTTT
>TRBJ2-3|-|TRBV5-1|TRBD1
CASSLGGTGSTDTQYF
TGCGCCAGCAGCTTGGGGGGGACAGGCAGCACAGATACGCAGTATTTT
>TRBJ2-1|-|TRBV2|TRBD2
CASRGGLAVYNEQFF
TGTGCCAGCAGGGGGGGACTAGCGGTGTACAATGAGCAGTTCTTC
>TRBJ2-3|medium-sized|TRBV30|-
CAWSGGSSTVDTQYF
TGTGCCTGGAGTGGGGGATCTAGCACGGTAGATACGCAGTATTTT
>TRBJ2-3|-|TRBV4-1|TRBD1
CASSETGGTQYF
TGCGCCAGCAGCGAAACAGGGGGTACGCAGTATTTT
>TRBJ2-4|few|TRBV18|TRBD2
CASSPKAGVAKNIQYF
TGTGCCAGCTCACCTAAAGCGGGAGTCGCCAAAAACATTCAGTACTTC
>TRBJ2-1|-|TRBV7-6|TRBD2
CASSPMGLAGGRNEQFF
TGTGCCAGCAGTCCAATGGGACTAGCGGGAGGGCGCAATGAGCAGTTCTTC
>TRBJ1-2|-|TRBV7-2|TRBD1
CASSPQGSGTGGEGYTF
TGTGCCAGCAGCCCCCAGGGGTCCGGGACAGGGGGTGAAGGCTACACCTTC
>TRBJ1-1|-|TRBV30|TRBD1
CAWSAGTGDEAFF
TGTGCCTGGAGCGCAGGGACAGGGGACGAAGCTTTCTTT
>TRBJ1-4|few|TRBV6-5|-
CASRDSATNEKLFF
TGTGCCAGCAGGGACAGTGCGACTAATGAAAAACTGTTTTTT
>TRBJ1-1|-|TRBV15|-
CATSRKETEAFF
TGTGCCACCAGCAGGAAGGAGACTGAAGCTTTCTTT
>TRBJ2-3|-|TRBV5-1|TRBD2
CASSLTSGSGDTQYF
TGCGCCAGCAGCTTAACTAGCGGGAGCGGAGATACGCAGTATTTT
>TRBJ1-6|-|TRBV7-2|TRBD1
CASSPQGQGNNSPLHF
TGTGCCAGCAGCCCGCAAGGACAGGGAAATAATTCACCCCTCCACTTT
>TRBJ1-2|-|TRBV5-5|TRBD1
CASSLGQGDGYTF
TGTGCCAGCAGCTTGGGACAGGGCGATGGCTACACCTTC
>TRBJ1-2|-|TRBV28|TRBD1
CASSFAGGYGYTF
TGTGCCAGCAGTTTTGCAGGGGGCTATGGCTACACCTTC
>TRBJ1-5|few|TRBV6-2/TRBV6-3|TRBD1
CASSYPGQGRNQPQHF
TGTGCCAGCAGTTACCCGGGACAGGGTCGCAATCAGCCCCAGCATTTT
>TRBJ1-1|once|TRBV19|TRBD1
CASSIAAGGTVNTEAFF
TGTGCCAGTAGTATAGCGGCAGGGGGCACGGTGAACACTGAAGCTTTCTTT
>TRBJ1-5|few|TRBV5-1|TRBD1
CASSLGGAFQPQHF
TGCGCCAGCAGCTTAGGGGGCGCGTTTCAGCCCCAGCATTTT